This record covers a single TCR beta chain. Antigen unknown. The V segment lost 6 bases and the J segment 1 base; nucleotides outside the gene matches: 5. CDR1 and CDR2 from the germline V gene are SQVTM and ANQGSEA. This CDR3 has 14 amino acids. Sorted out of PBMCs were CD4+ T cells and CD8+ T cells. This record comes from a study of CD8+ T cells in alopecia areata. General observations from the study: Unlike in mice, where it was clearer, TCR sharing across patients was less clear, possibly HLA-related. Scalp samples also yield sequences from resident alphabeta T cells of normal skin. Affected scalp, especially in alopecia totalis/universalis, had a higher clonality than normal scalp did.

RNA extraction was followed by reverse transcription into cDNA, which acted as the sequencing template. The data were produced by immunoSEQ multiplex PCR, yet TCRdb's version contains in-frame clones alone and is incomplete. The sample has about 120,000 clones, roughly 66% seen once. The source material was CD4+ T cells sorted from blood. This chain links TRBV29-1 with TRBJ2-3; the match to TRBD2 covers 9 bases. This TCR was sampled from a human donor in good health. In DNA form, the CDR3 reads TGCAGCGTGGAGCTAGCGGGGCGCACAGATACGCAGTATTTT. Its translation is CSVELAGRTDTQYF.